These 21 T cell receptor beta chains share one sample of origin, sequenced in a study of cytomegalovirus exposure and HLA in healthy donors. Amplification used 60 Vbeta primers and 13 Jbeta primers. The assay was immunoSEQ multiplex PCR, and TCRdb's table has in-frame clones only and misses some. The sample holds about 98,000 clones, approximately 79% seen once. Sequencing input: PBMCs. These receptors all come from a male donor in good health and CMV-seronegative.

This clone turned up a few times. The chain employs TRBV27 and TRBJ1-1, with D possibly TRBD1 on 6 matching bases. The germline CDR1 and CDR2 sequences are MNHEY and SMNVEV (reference sequence). Trimming took 5 bases from V and 0 from J, leaving 7 bases between them. The CDR3 sequence is 13 residues long. The CDR3 reads CASSTGMNTEAFF. CDR3 nucleotide sequence: TGTGCCAGCAGTACAGGGATGAACACTGAAGCTTTCTTT.

V gene TRBV27 combines with J gene TRBJ2-7, with 10 nucleotides matching TRBD2. J lost 3 bases, V lost 6 bases, and 8 bases had no gene match. Germline V gives CDR1 MNHEY, CDR2 SMNVEV (reference sequence). The CDR3 is 15 residues long. The DNA for the CDR3 is TGTGCCAGCAGAGGCAGGACTAGCGGACACTACGAGCAGTACTTC. It codes for CASRGRTSGHYEQYF.

This chain links TRBV6-5 with TRBJ1-1, with D maybe TRBD1 (6 bases). V was trimmed by 6 bases and J by 1 base, leaving 12 bases between them. There are 14 residues in the CDR3. CDR1 is MNHEY, CDR2 SVGAGI, per germline. CDR3: CASRYPGQNTEAFF. CDR3 in DNA: TGTGCCAGCAGATACCCGGGACAGAACACTGAAGCTTTCTTT.

V usage is TRBV7-2 and J usage is TRBJ2-3; 7 nucleotides line up with TRBD2. V shed 6 bases and J 0 bases; nucleotides not matched to a gene: 6. The CDR3 runs 15 residues. CDR1 and CDR2 (germline): SGHTA, FQGNSA. The CDR3 region is CASSLVGGSTDTQYF. The CDR3, as DNA: TGTGCCAGCAGTCTTGTCGGGGGGAGCACAGATACGCAGTATTTT. The full variable domain, completed using reference TRBV7-2 and TRBJ2-3, is GAGVSQSPSNKVTEKGKDVELRCDPISGHTALYWYRQSLGQGLEFLIYFQGNSAPDKSGLPSDRFSAERTGGSVSTLTIQRTQQEDSAVYLCASSLVGGSTDTQYFGPGTRLTVL.

The CDR3 sequence: CASSVAGTSSVDEQYF. CDR3 sequence (DNA): TGTGCCAGCAGCGTAGCCGGGACTAGCTCGGTGGACGAGCAGTACTTC. The genes are TRBV9 and TRBJ2-7, with 9 bases identical to TRBD2. The germline V gene has CDR1 SGDLS and CDR2 YYNGEE. This CDR3 is built from 16 residues. Germline trimming cut 0 bases from V and 5 bases from J; bases unmatched to any gene: 9.

The chain carries TRBV5-6 and TRBJ1-1; D perhaps matches TRBD1 (5 bases). CDR1 is SGHDT, CDR2 YYEEEE, per germline. The CDR3 is 17 amino acids. With 5 bases removed from V and 0 bases from J, the gap between germline ends came to 20 bases. The CDR3 loop reads CASSFWVDIEMNTEAFF. CDR3 sequence (DNA): TGTGCCAGCAGTTTTTGGGTGGACATAGAGATGAACACTGAAGCTTTCTTT.

The gene calls are TRBV6-1 and TRBJ2-3, with unresolved D. The V gene lost 0 bases and the J gene lost 9 bases, with 13 bases spanning the gap. Germline V gene lookup returns CDR1 MNHNS and CDR2 SASEGT. CDR3 length equals 14 residues. The CDR3 coding sequence is TGTGCCAGCAGTGAAGCGCGGTTGTCCTTAACGCAGTATTTT. Its protein product is CASSEARLSLTQYF.

This clone was seen more than once but under ten times. The chain carries TRBV29-1 and TRBJ2-5; possible D gene TRBD2, 5 bases. The CDR3 sequence is 14 residues long. Germline loops: CDR1 SQVTM, CDR2 ANQGSEA. The V end was cut by 2 bases, the J end by 5 bases, with 15 bases between. The CDR3 loop is CSVERGGGWETQYF. CDR3 nucleotide sequence: TGCAGCGTTGAAAGAGGAGGTGGCTGGGAGACCCAGTACTTC.

V usage is TRBV10-3 and J usage is TRBJ2-1, with a possible D match to TRBD1 (6 bases). Per germline, CDR1 ENHRY and CDR2 SYGVKD. The CDR3 has 14 residues. Trimming took 5 bases from V and 7 from J, leaving 15 bases between them. Here the CDR3 reads CAISLTGYGNEQFF. DNA for the CDR3: TGTGCCATCAGTCTAACAGGGTACGGAAATGAGCAGTTCTTC.

The chain links TRBV9 to TRBJ2-1, with D maybe TRBD1 (6 bases). Trimming cost V 4 bases and J 3 bases, with 14 bases left between them. Per the germline V gene, CDR1 is SGDLS and CDR2 is YYNGEE. The CDR3 has 15 residues. The CDR3 region is CASSPRTVDYNEQFF. The CDR3 region has the DNA TGTGCCAGCAGCCCACGGACAGTTGACTACAATGAGCAGTTCTTC.

The gene calls are TRBV5-1 and TRBJ2-5; TRBD1 agrees at 7 bases. Per the germline V gene, CDR1 is SGHRS and CDR2 is YFSETQ. With V trimmed by 4 bases and J by 2 bases, 5 bases remained unmatched. The CDR3 spans 14 residues. Here the CDR3 reads CASSPGQKQETQYF. CDR3 coding DNA: TGCGCCAGCAGCCCGGGACAGAAACAAGAGACCCAGTACTTC.

The V call is TRBV5-1, the J call TRBJ2-1; TRBD2 matches at 9 bases. After removal of 5 bases from V and 8 bases from J, the junction contained 14 bases not matched to a gene. This CDR3 has 16 amino acids. The germline V gene has CDR1 SGHRS and CDR2 YFSETQ. The CDR3 protein is CASRRALSGSKYEQFF. The DNA for the CDR3 is TGCGCCAGCAGACGAGCACTTAGCGGGAGTAAGTATGAGCAGTTCTTC.

The rearrangement uses TRBV6-5 and TRBJ2-3, with 7 bases lining up with TRBD2. The CDR3 has 15 amino acids. V lost 2 bases, J lost 4 bases, and 6 bases stayed unmatched. From germline, CDR1 is MNHEY and CDR2 SVGAGI. The CDR3 DNA follows: TGTGCCAGCAGTTACCAAGCGGGAATCTCAGATACGCAGTATTTT. Protein: CASSYQAGISDTQYF.

V is TRBV25-1 and J is TRBJ2-1; 10 bases are a match to TRBD1. CDR1 is MGHDK and CDR2 is SYGVNS in the germline V gene. V dropped 3 bases and J dropped 4; count of bases not matched to a gene: 3. The CDR3 runs to 15 residues. The CDR3 DNA follows: TGTGCCAGCAGTGACCGGGACAGGGGATACAATGAGCAGTTCTTC. Translating gives CASSDRDRGYNEQFF.

The CDR3 DNA follows: TGTGCCAGCAGACGTGAGACAGGTTTGTCTGGAAACACCATATATTTT. This codes for CASRRETGLSGNTIYF. The chain carries TRBV2 and TRBJ1-3; tentative D call: TRBD1 (6 bases). The CDR3 is 16 residues long. Germline V CDR1 and CDR2: SNHLY, FYNNEI. V was pared by 6 bases and J by 1 base, with 16 bases between.

The chain carries TRBV15 and TRBJ2-3, with a weak D call TRBD2 (5 bases). Germline lookup yields CDR1 LNHNV and CDR2 YYDKDF (reference sequence). Between the trimmed V and J ends, which lost 5 bases and 0 bases, there was a span of 18 bases. This CDR3 has 17 residues. The CDR3 DNA reads TGTGCCACCAGCCCGGTGGGAGCGGAGATAAGCACAGATACGCAGTATTTT. This codes for CATSPVGAEISTDTQYF.

The J gene is TRBJ2-5, the V gene TRBV28, with 15 bases lining up with TRBD2. Per germline, CDR1 MDHEN and CDR2 SYDVKM. The CDR3 is 14 amino acids. V lost 6 bases, J lost 13 bases, and 9 bases stayed unmatched. CDR3 DNA: TGTGCCAGCAGCTACCTGGGACTAGCGGGAGGCCTGTACTTC. This encodes CASSYLGLAGGLYF.

The V and J genes are TRBV7-9 and TRBJ2-7, with D maybe TRBD1 (6 bases). The V end was cut by 5 bases, the J end by 5 bases, with 13 bases between. CDR1 SEHNR and CDR2 FQNEAQ come from the germline V gene (reference sequence). This CDR3 has 13 amino acids. CDR3 nucleotide sequence: TGTGCCAGCAGCCCTATGGGACACCACGAGCAGTACTTC. Protein sequence: CASSPMGHHEQYF.

The chain combines TRBV29-1 with TRBJ2-7; 7 bases fit TRBD2. The CDR3 covers 14 residues. Germline loops: CDR1 SQVTM, CDR2 ANQGSEA. The V and J ends lost 0 bases and 6 bases, in that order; junction bases with no gene match: 8. This CDR3 reads CSVEDPLGRVEQYF. In DNA, the CDR3 is TGCAGCGTTGAAGATCCCCTAGGGAGGGTCGAGCAGTACTTC.

The chain joins TRBV19 to TRBJ2-1; no reliable D call. Germline loops: CDR1 LNHDA, CDR2 SQIVND (reference sequence). The CDR3 length is 18 residues. Trimming took off 3 bases at V and 0 bases at J, with 18 bases between the two ends. The CDR3 spells CASSILRSAESSYNEQFF. CDR3 bases: TGTGCCAGTAGTATTTTGAGAAGCGCCGAAAGCTCCTACAATGAGCAGTTCTTC.

The chain carries TRBV6-6 and TRBJ2-7; TRBD1 might be the D (5 bases). This CDR3 is built from 16 residues. Germline CDR1 is MNHNY and CDR2 is SVGAGI (reference sequence). The V end lost 0 bases, the J end lost 3 bases, and 15 bases lay between the germline ends. CDR3 in amino acids: CASSYSTGQGNYEQYF. CDR3 sequence (DNA): TGTGCCAGCAGTTACTCAACCGGGCAGGGAAACTACGAGCAGTACTTC.